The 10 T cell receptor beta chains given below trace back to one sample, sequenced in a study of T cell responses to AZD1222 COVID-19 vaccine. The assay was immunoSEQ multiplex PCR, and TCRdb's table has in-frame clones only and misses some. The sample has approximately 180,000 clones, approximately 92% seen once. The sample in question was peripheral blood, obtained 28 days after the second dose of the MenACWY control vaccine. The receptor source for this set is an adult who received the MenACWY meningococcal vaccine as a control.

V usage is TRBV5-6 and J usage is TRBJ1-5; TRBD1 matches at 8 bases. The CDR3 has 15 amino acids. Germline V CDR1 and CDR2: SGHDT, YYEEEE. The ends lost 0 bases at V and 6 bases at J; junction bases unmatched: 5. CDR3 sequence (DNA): TGTGCCAGCAGCTTGGGAACAGGGGGTTTTCAGCCCCAGCATTTT. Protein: CASSLGTGGFQPQHF. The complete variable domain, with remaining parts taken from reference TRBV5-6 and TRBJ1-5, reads DAGVTQSPTHLIKTRGQQVTLRCSPKSGHDTVSWYQQALGQGPQFIFQYYEEEERQRGNFPDRFSGHQFPNYSSELNVNALLLGDSALYLCASSLGTGGFQPQHFGDGTRLSIL.

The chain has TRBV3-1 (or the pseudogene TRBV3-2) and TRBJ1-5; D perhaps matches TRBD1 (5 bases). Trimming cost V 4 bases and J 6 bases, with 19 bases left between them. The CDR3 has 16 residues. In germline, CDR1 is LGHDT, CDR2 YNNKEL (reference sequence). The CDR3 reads CASSLGGQGLGQPQHF. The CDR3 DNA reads TGTGCCAGCAGCCTCGGAGGGCAGGGTCTGGGTCAGCCCCAGCATTTT.

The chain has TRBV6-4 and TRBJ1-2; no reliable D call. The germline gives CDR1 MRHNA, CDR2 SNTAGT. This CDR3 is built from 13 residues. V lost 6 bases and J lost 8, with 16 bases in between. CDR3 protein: CASRTGILGGYTF. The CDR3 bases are TGTGCCAGCAGGACGGGCATTTTGGGCGGCTACACCTTC.

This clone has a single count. CDR3 nucleotides: TGTGCCAGCTCGCCGATGCAGACCCAGTACTTC. This gives the protein CASSPMQTQYF. The chain recombines TRBV2 with TRBJ2-5, with unresolved D. The CDR3 is made up of 11 amino acids. V lost 8 bases, J lost 6 bases, and 10 bases lay in between. Germline V lookup: CDR1 SNHLY, CDR2 FYNNEI.

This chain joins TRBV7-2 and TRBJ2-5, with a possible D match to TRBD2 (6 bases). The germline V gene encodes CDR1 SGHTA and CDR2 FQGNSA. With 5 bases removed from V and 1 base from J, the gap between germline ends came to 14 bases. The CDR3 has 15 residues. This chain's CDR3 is CASSLSPSAQETQYF. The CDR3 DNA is TGTGCCAGCAGCCTCTCCCCTAGCGCCCAAGAGACCCAGTACTTC.

Here the CDR3 reads CASSLPSVNTQYF. The CDR3 bases are TGTGCCAGCAGCTTACCAAGTGTGAATACGCAGTATTTT. The chain links TRBV7-9 to TRBJ2-3, with D unclear. Germline CDR1 is SEHNR and CDR2 is FQNEAQ (reference sequence). Trimming took 2 bases from V and 7 from J, leaving 10 bases between them. The CDR3 is 13 amino acids.

Here the CDR3 DNA reads TGCGCCAGCAGCCAAGTAGGCAGGTCCATCTATGGCTACACCTTC. This sequence encodes CASSQVGRSIYGYTF. The chain employs TRBV4-1 and TRBJ1-2; D call uncertain. Per germline, CDR1 MGHRA and CDR2 YSYEKL. The CDR3 extends over 15 amino acids. V was shortened by 1 base and J by 4 bases, with 13 bases between the two germline ends.

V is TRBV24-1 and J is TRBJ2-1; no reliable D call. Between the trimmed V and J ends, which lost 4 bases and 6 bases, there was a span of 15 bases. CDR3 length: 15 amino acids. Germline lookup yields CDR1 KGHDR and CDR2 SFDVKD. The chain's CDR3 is CATSDPNTDFNEQFF. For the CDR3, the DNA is TGTGCCACCAGTGACCCCAATACTGACTTCAATGAGCAGTTCTTC.

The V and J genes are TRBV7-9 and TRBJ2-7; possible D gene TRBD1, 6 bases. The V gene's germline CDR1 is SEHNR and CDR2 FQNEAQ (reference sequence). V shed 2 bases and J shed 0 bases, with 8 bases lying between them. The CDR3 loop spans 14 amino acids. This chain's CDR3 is CASSLTGTSYEQYF. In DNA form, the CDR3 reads TGTGCCAGCAGCTTAACAGGGACCTCCTACGAGCAGTACTTC.

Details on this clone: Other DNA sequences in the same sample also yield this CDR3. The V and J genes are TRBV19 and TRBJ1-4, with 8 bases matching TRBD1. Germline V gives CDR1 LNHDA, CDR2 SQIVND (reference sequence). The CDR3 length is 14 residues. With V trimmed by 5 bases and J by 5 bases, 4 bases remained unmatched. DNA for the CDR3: TGTGCCAGTAGTCTCACAGGGGGGAATGAAAAACTGTTTTTT. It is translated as CASSLTGGNEKLFF.